This T cell receptor (beta chain) is from a study of cytomegalovirus exposure and HLA in healthy donors (dated by TCRdb to about 2017). Study-level background: In an earlier analysis of several hundred of the donors, approximately 260 Gb of sequence data and about 110 million unique TCR beta sequences from 180 million or so T cells were reported. On average, 235,054 unique TCR beta nucleotide sequences were sequenced per donor among about 400 genotyped donors of the cohort, with roughly 18% of those sequences being non-productive. All discovery cohort repertoires had been generated on a single sequencing platform. An early release that covered more than 550 HLA-typed donors contained approximately 320 gigabases of sequencing data and around 85 million unique TCR sequences. To study patterns of TCR occurrence, a later analysis re-analyzed previously published TCR beta repertoires from several hundred donors and added high-resolution HLA genotyping. Besides the first cohort of roughly 700 subjects, a separate validation cohort made up of over 95 different subjects was used. In the later analysis, no new phenotypic data were used to find candidate immune exposures; instead, reliance was placed on TCR beta sequences and their occurrence across donors. HLA typing included class I and class II loci at four-digit resolution. The study aimed to test whether cataloging public T cell receptors could reveal signatures of past pathogen exposure. The number of donors typed differed by locus, with about 629-630 for A, B, C, DRB1 and DQB1, around 500 for DQA1, 606 for DPA1, and 450 to 480 for DPB1. Using immunosequencing, the study profiled T cell repertoires from 550 to 750 subjects and related those repertoires to cytomegalovirus serostatus. In a later genetic analysis, genome-wide SNP genotypes for about three fifths of the roughly 670 donors were used, and that subset was treated as a discovery cohort. Because of strong linkage in the cohort, roughly 5 DR-DQ haplotypes were treated as single units for association and clustering. In an earlier analysis of 500 to 650 of the donors, high-throughput TCR beta sequencing was used to judge whether each TCR beta V gene segment behaved as functional or pseudogenic. To predict cytomegalovirus infection status, the study brought together high-throughput TCR immunosequencing, statistical association of individual TCRs with disease status, and machine learning. Donor age, sex, ethnicity and CMV serostatus were compiled alongside the repertoire data. Of the 300 to 450 genotyped donors, around 81% fell in the genetic ancestry cluster associated with self-reported Caucasian donors. General conclusions and limits of the study: According to a later analysis, TCR association rates differed among HLA loci, with DRB1 alleles showing the most associated TCRs and HLA-C alleles showing the fewest. Only TCR beta chains were sequenced in this cohort, and the absence of alpha or paired-chain data limited detectable features. A few of the identified cytomegalovirus-associated TCR beta chains were confirmed in vitro to be specific for cytomegalovirus antigens. For the cohort, immune exposure information was limited to CMV serostatus. According to a later genetic analysis, donors in an Asian-associated ancestry cluster had fewer N-insertions in productive TCRs than the approximately 630-donor mean. Roughly uniform sequencing depth across donors was assumed in presence/absence analyses, although this assumption may not hold. A further reported finding was that TCR beta sequences accurately predicted the HLA-A and HLA-B alleles for most subjects in the first cohort. An earlier analysis of approximately 590 of the donors showed that most TCR beta V segments appeared in productive rearrangements either about 87% or about 30% of the time, which broadly matched IMGT annotations. A later genetic analysis associated a missense DCLRE1C variant with V-gene and J-gene trimming of TCR beta chains, and an independent cohort replicated the association. A later analysis found that most CMV-associated TCR beta chains appeared HLA-restricted, with HLA associations seemingly driven largely by CMV exposure. The study gave a list of around 170 TCR beta chains associated with cytomegalovirus. The sequencing pipeline was judged likely to have produced a cluster of highly shared sequence variants as a technical artifact. HLA typing was unavailable for some donors at each locus, so association tests used only the typed subset. Most TCR sequences were observed very rarely across donors, whereas some public TCRs were present in many individuals. Correlated functional status among segregating V segments might be attributable to linkage disequilibrium, but an unknown experimental factor could not be ruled out. Cytomegalovirus status was reported to be diagnosed by the classifier with high specificity and sensitivity in both the original and validation cohorts. Because counts were too low, 15 to 20 rarely observed V segments, including chromosome 9 orphons, were excluded from the earlier analysis of 587 of the donors. The authors suggested that the approach could potentially be generalized to other disease states and immunological phenotypes. In a later analysis, some 18,000 TCR beta sequences were associated with specific HLA alleles at a false discovery rate of 0.05. Several of the top co-occurrence clusters appeared to be linked to parvovirus B19, influenza, CMV and Epstein-Barr virus, according to a later analysis. In a later analysis, HLA-associated TCR beta chains showed more clonal expansion and lower generation probabilities than non-associated chains that were equally common. When HLA alleles, especially DR and DQ, strongly co-occurred, attributing TCR associations to individual alleles was difficult. Because the 87-base-pair reads could not distinguish some IMGT-functional V segments, including TRBV6-2 and TRBV6-3, those segments were excluded.

V is shortened by 6 bases, J by 2 bases, and the region joining them spans 11 bases. From the germline V gene, CDR1 is MDHEN and CDR2 is SYDVKM. The CDR3 sequence holds 13 residues, the cysteine and phenylalanine included. Of all the DNA, just the CDR3 is kept, 39 bases in frame from base 1. About this clone: Its specific antigen is unknown. Base quality data are lacking; no much larger clone is found one base away.

The cohort comprised 550 to 700 healthy bone marrow donors. At the time of sampling, every cohort member was nominally healthy, though immune exposures that went unrecorded were likely present. The donor was CMV seropositive and belonged to the group of 250 to 350 seropositive cohort members. Every donor gave a peripheral blood sample, and the peripheral blood mononuclear cells from that sample were used for TCR beta sequencing. The Qiagen DNeasy Blood Extraction Kit was used to extract genomic DNA from the blood cell samples. Receptor libraries were prepared by the immunoSEQ multiplex PCR assay. The multiplex PCR relied on a mix of 60 forward primers for TCR Vbeta segments and 13 reverse primers for TCR Jbeta segments. The CDR3 region of rearranged TCR beta genes was amplified from genomic DNA with a multiplex PCR assay. The Illumina HiSeq System was used to sequence the amplified TCR beta libraries as 87-base-pair reads. From the authors' description of their analysis: Across the 600 to 700 repertoires, a later analysis counted tens of millions of unique TCR beta chains, about 10 million of which were shared by at least two donors. Raw reads were error-corrected and collapsed into unique sequences by a nearest-neighbor algorithm in which closely related sequences were merged to remove PCR and sequencing errors. To assign V, D and J gene segments, CDR3 sequences were aligned to IMGT reference sequences. For a sequence to be retained, a match of at least six nucleotides was required to both a V gene segment and a J gene segment. Rearrangements were called productive when the CDR3 lacked stop codons and stayed in frame with V and J; all others were non-productive. CDR3 was defined by IMGT convention, running from the second conserved V-encoded cysteine to the conserved J-encoded phenylalanine. The earlier analysis of a few hundred of the donors excluded sequences that lacked an unambiguous match to a single V gene segment. An earlier analysis of 550 to 650 of the donors classified V segments as functional when productive rearrangements were above 56.7% and as segregating when the standard deviation between donors was above 5%. A statistical classification framework was developed to diagnose cytomegalovirus status using the catalog of TCR beta chain sequences. A later analysis assigned V and J genes by comparing TCR nucleotide sequences with IMGT/GENE-DB human TR gene sequences. In a later analysis, CDR3 sequences and most-parsimonious VDJ recombination scenarios were assigned using the TCRdist pipeline. A later analysis defined each TCR beta chain by its CDR3 amino acid sequence plus V-gene family, and excluded reads lacking a unique V-gene family. As a way to deal with suspected cross-contamination and a sequencing artifact, a later analysis dropped 450 to 700 nucleotide sequences that were highly shared and had low generation probability. In a later analysis, a clonal expansion index was calculated for each public chain from normalized within-repertoire ranks of inferred template counts. Generation probabilities in a later analysis came from a VDJ recombination model fitted to out-of-frame rearrangements, and those results were checked against IGoR. In a later analysis, hypergeometric tests were used to score TCR-TCR, TCR-HLA and TCR-CMV co-occurrence, with a repertoire-size bias correction applied to TCR pairs. In a later analysis, false discovery rates were estimated by permuting HLA or CMV assignments 20 times. In a later analysis, co-occurring TCRs were grouped using DBSCAN, with TCRdist sequence similarity added in when clustering inside HLA-allele-positive subsets. Co-occurrence clustering excluded repertoires with fewer than 30,000 or more than 120,000 public chains, plus five with anomalous nucleotide sharing. As stored in TCRdb, this immuneACCESS dataset retains in-frame rearrangements with V and J assigned. A fraction of the clones does not appear; measured against another copy, unresolved V genes explain less than half of the discrepancy, and the remainder lacks a known reason. V, J and clone size are those of that table, while D and trimming were read from the DNA. Counted in this sample were 150,000 to 200,000 clones; around 80% of them appeared once. The ten largest clones represent 1.5% of the sample.

The TCR originated in a girl aged 5-17 years in good health and CMV-seropositive. The source material was PBMCs. This receptor chain uses TRBV28 and TRBJ2-7, with the D gene not confidently named. The nucleotide sequence reads TGTGCCAGCAGCCCCGCCGGTGCCTACGAGCAGTACTTC. This yields the protein CASSPAGAYEQYF.